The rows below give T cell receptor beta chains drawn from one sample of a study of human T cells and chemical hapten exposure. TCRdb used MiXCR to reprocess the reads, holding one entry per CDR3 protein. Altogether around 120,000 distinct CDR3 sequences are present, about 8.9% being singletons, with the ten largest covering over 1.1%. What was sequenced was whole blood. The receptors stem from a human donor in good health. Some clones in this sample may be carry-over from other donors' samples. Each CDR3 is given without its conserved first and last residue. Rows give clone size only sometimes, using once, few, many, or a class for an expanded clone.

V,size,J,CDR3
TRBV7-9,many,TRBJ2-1,ASSPVKAGGPYNEQF
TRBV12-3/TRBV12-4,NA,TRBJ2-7,ASSGDTAYEQY
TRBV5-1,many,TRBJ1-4,ASSLEGGLNEKLF
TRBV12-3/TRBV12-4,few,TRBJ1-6,ASSALDRAYNSPLH
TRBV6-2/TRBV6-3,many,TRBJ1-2,ASSYDGETGPYGYT
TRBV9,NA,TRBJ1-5,ASSVGQGSNQPQH
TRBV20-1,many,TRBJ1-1,SANRDRGLWDTEAF
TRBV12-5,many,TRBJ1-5,ASGLATGAASNQPQH
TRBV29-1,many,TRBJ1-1,SVEESGAEAF
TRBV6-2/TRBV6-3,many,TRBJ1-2,ASTQTALYGYT
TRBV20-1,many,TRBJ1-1,SAGRTGETEAF
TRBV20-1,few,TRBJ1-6,SARGMRGQNSPLH
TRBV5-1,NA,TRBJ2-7,ASSRDGAYEQY
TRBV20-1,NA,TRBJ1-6,SARDAEGQHLH
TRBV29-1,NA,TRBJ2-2,SVEGAGGELF
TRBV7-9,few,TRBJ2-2,ASSLSESGTGELF
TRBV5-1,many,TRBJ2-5,ASSSGLAGETQY
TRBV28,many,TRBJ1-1,ASSLPRGGALRAF
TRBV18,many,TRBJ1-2,ASSPPETILTYGYT
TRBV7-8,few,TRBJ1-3,ASSSAGTTGNTIY
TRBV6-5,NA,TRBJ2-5,ASSFSGTGGETQY
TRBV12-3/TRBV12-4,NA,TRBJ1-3,ASSLGHSGNTIY